The clone carrying this TCR beta chain has ten or more counts. Preparation of the TCRbeta library was carried out with unique molecular identifiers. TCRdb passed the PCR reads through MiXCR, listing each CDR3 protein once. The repertoire consists of hundreds of thousands of distinct CDR3 sequences, with 10% occurring once and the leading ten covering approximately 7%. The sample is drawn from a study of T-cell reconstitution after alpha-beta-depleted transplantation in children. The source is a boy under two years old with acute myeloid leukemia, due to receive a stem cell transplant. The specimen was PBMCs, collected before TCRalphabeta/CD19-depleted stem cell transplant.

Written as DNA, the CDR3 is TGTGCCAGCAGCCCCGCCGGGAGGGGGGGCCATGAGCAGTTCTTC. Its translation: CASSPAGRGGHEQFF. The chain links TRBV9 to TRBJ2-1; 8 bases align to TRBD2. The V segment lost 4 bases and the J segment 8 bases; nucleotides outside the gene matches: 11. Germline CDR1 and CDR2: SGDLS and YYNGEE. The CDR3 contains 15 residues.